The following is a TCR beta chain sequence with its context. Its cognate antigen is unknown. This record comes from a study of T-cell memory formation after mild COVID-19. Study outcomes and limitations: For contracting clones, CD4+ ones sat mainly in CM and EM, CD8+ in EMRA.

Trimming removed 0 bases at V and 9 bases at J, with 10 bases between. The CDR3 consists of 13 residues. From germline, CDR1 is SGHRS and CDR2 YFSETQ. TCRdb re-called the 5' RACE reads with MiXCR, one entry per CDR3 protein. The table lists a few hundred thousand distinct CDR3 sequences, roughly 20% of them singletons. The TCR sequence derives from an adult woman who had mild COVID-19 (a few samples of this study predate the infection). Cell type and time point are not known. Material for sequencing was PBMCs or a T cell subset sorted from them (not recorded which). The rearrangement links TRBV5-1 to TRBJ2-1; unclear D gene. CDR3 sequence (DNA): TGCGCCAGCAGCTTGGTGAATAGGGCTGAGCAGTTCTTC. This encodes CASSLVNRAEQFF.